A single T cell receptor beta chain is shown here with its context. V lost 5 bases and J lost 2; bases outside the gene matches: 8. Germline V lookup: CDR1 SGHRS, CDR2 YFSETQ. CDR3 length: 16 amino acids. The data belong to a study of T cell changes during pregnancy in multiple sclerosis. Profiled with immunoSEQ multiplex PCR; TCRdb holds only in-frame clones, not every one. The data hold 26,000 or so clones, with almost 90% observed a single time. The sequencing here drew on CD8+ T cells from peripheral blood mononuclear cells, taken in the second trimester of pregnancy. The receptor's source is a female donor with multiple sclerosis, enrolled in a pregnancy study. The chain carries TRBV5-1 and TRBJ2-5; 11 nucleotides agree with TRBD2. The CDR3 bases are TGCGCCAGCAGATCGCTAGCGGGGGGACAGCAAGAGACCCAGTACTTC. Translation gives CASRSLAGGQQETQYF.